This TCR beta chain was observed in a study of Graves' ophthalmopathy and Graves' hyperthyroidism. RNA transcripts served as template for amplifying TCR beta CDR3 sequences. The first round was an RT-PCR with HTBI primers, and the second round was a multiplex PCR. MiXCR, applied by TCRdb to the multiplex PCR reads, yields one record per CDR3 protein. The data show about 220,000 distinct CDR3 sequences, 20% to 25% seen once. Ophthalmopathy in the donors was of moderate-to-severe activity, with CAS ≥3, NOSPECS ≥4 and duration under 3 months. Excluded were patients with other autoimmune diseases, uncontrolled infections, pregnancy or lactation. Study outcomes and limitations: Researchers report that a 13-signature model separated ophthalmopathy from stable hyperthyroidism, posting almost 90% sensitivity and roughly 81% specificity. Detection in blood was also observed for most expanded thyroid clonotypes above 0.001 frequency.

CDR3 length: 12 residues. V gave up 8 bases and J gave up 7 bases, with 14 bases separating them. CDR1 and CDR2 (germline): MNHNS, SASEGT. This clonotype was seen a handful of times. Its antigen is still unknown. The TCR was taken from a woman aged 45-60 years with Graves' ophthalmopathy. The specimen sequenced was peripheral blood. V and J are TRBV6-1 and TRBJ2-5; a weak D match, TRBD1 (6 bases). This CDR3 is CASGSPQGTQYF. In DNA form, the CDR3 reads TGTGCCAGCGGGAGTCCACAGGGGACCCAGTACTTC.